These 2 T cell receptor beta chains share one sample of origin, sequenced in a study of blood T cell repertoires in COVID-19. The method was immunoSEQ multiplex PCR; TCRdb's version includes in-frame clones alone and lacks a portion of them. This table holds around 100,000 clones, 91% found once. Sequenced input: peripheral blood. The receptors were gathered from a man aged 18 to 30 with acute or convalescent COVID-19.

The V call is TRBV10-2, the J call TRBJ1-4; 10 positions agree with TRBD1. The CDR3 loop spans 16 amino acids. With V trimmed by 2 bases and J by 7 bases, 7 bases remained unmatched. Germline V gene data show CDR1 as WSHSY and CDR2 as SAAADI. CDR3 loop: CASSEETGGWGEKLFF. In nucleotides, the CDR3 is TGCGCCAGCAGTGAGGAGACAGGGGGCTGGGGTGAAAAACTGTTTTTT.

The chain joins TRBV18 to TRBJ1-1; 7 positions match TRBD1. Germline CDR1 and CDR2: KGHSH and LQKENI. J gave up 4 bases and V 1 base, and 3 bases lay outside the gene matches. The CDR3 spans 14 residues. The CDR3 DNA reads TGTGCCAGCTCACCACAGGGACAGCTCACTGAAGCTTTCTTT. Its protein is CASSPQGQLTEAFF. The complete variable domain, with remaining parts taken from reference TRBV18 and TRBJ1-1, reads NAGVMQNPRHLVRRRGQEARLRCSPMKGHSHVYWYRQLPEEGLKFMVYLQKENIIDESGMPKERFSAEFPKEGPSILRIQQVVRGDSAAYFCASSPQGQLTEAFFGQGTRLTVV.